This T cell receptor beta chain was identified during a study of regulatory T cells in long-lasting Graves disease. General study findings and limits: Persistent disease exhibited a predilection for TRBV28, TRBJ1-2 and TRBJ2-5. Results may be inaccurate due to the small sample size.

The germline V gene has CDR1 SQVTM and CDR2 ANQGSEA. J was trimmed by 7 bases and V by 1 base; bases with no gene match: 8. The CDR3 totals 16 residues. Time point noted: persistent/refractory GD, antithyroid drugs over 5 years with positive TRAb. With RNA extracted from PBMCs as input, the TCR library was made. Patients came through an endocrinology department, and that department was in Xi'an, China. This clonotype was recorded at least ten times. The antigen is not known. The TCR beta library used iRepertoire HTBI primers with Arm-PCR amplification of CDR3. As handled by the study authors: Overall, samples carried some 67 TRBV and more than 13 TRBJ segments. TCRdb fed the multiplex PCR reads into MiXCR, producing one record per CDR3 protein. These V and J calls derive from TCRdb rather than the authors' analysis. The sample has roughly 450,000 distinct CDR3 sequences, roughly 22% seen once.

This receptor was identified in a female donor with Graves disease. The chain employs TRBV29-1 and TRBJ1-5; 12 positions match TRBD1. Here the sequenced sample was peripheral blood mononuclear cells (PBMCs), taken when the disease was refractory, from a patient treated with antithyroid drugs. For the CDR3, the DNA is TGCAGCGTTGAAGTTGGCGGGACAGGGGGCGAACAGCCCCAGCATTTT. It specifies CSVEVGGTGGEQPQHF.